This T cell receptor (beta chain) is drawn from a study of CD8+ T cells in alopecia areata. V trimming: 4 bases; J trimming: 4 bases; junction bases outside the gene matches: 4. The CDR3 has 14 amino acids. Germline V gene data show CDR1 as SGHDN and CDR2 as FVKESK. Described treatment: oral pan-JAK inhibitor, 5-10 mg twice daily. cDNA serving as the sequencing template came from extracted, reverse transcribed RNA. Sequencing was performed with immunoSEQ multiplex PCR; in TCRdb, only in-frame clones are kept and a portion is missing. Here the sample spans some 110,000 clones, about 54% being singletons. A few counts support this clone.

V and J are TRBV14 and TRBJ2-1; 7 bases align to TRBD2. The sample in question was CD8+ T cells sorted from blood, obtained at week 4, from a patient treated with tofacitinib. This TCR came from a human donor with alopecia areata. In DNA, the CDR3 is TGTGCCAGCAGCCTCCGGACTAGTTACAATGAGCAGTTCTTC. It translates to CASSLRTSYNEQFF.